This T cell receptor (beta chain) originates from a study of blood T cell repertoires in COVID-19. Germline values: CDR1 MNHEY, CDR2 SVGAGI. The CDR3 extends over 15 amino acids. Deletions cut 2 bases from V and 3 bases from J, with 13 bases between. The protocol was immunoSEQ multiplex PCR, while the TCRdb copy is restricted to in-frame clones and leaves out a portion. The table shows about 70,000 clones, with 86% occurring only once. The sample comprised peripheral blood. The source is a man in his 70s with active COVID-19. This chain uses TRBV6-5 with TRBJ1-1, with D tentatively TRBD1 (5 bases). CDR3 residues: CASSYTPGGHTEAFF. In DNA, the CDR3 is TGTGCCAGCAGTTACACCCCCGGGGGTCACACTGAAGCTTTCTTT.